These 30 T cell receptor beta chains share one sample of origin, sequenced in a study of regulatory T cells in long-lasting Graves disease. Assembly of TCR beta libraries relied on iRepertoire HTBI primers together with Arm-PCR of CDR3 regions. A single record per CDR3 protein comes from TCRdb applying MiXCR to the multiplex PCR reads. The sample includes about 430,000 distinct CDR3 sequences, roughly 15% of them seen just once. The time point denotes: newly diagnosed GD, antithyroid drugs for less than 3 months. RNA extracted from PBMCs served as the sequencing template. The data also belong to a second study, concerning T cells in Graves' hyperthyroidism and ophthalmopathy.

The starting material was peripheral blood mononuclear cells (PBMCs), obtained at new diagnosis, from a patient treated with antithyroid drugs. These receptors were collected from a woman aged 40 to 50 with Graves disease.

Turning to this clonotype: A much bigger clone sits one base away, suggesting this may be a read error. The conserved phenylalanine or tryptophan is not found at the CDR3 terminus, so this likely reflects a read error. V and J are TRBV11-3 and TRBJ2-3; 10 positions agree with TRBD2. V shed 6 bases, J shed 6 bases, and the junction held 6 bases outside the gene matches. Germline V CDR1 and CDR2: SGHNT, YENEEA. CDR3 length equals 14 residues. CDR3 DNA: TGTGCCAGCAGTTTGGGACTAGCGTTGGATACGCAGTATTTG. It yields the protein CASSLGLALDTQYL.

This clonotype was counted many times. This chain joins TRBV12-5 and TRBJ2-4; D is perhaps TRBD1 (6 bases). Deletions cut 3 bases from V and 0 bases from J, with 15 bases between. The CDR3 has 17 amino acids. Germline CDR1 LGHNT, CDR2 FRNRAP. CDR3 in DNA: TGTGCTAGTGGTTTCCTCTCGGGACAACTAGCCAAAAACATTCAGTACTTC. Residues: CASGFLSGQLAKNIQYF.

This clonotype has ten or more counts. The chain uses TRBV5-5 and TRBJ2-7; D is unclear. The CDR3 has 13 residues. Trimming cost V 0 bases and J 6 bases, with 10 bases left between them. Germline V gene data show CDR1 as SGHKS and CDR2 as YYEKEE (reference sequence). DNA of the CDR3: TGTGCCAGCAGCTTGGAACCGTCCCTCGAGCAGTACTTC. Residues: CASSLEPSLEQYF.

This clonotype was seen at least ten times. The chain has TRBV7-6 and TRBJ1-1; 9 nucleotides align to TRBD1. Germline assignment: CDR1 SGHVS and CDR2 FNYEAQ. V was pared by 4 bases and J by 1 base, with 10 bases of the junction left unmatched. The length of the CDR3 is 17 residues. In DNA form, the CDR3 reads TGTGCCAGCAGCTCTCCGACAGGGGGAGTGGGGAACACTGAAGCTTTCTTT. The encoded protein is CASSSPTGGVGNTEAFF.

The chain recombines TRBV28 with TRBJ1-6, with D possibly being TRBD1 (6 bases). Germline assignment: CDR1 MDHEN and CDR2 SYDVKM. The CDR3 spans 15 residues. Trimming removed 1 base at V and 4 bases at J, with 8 bases between. The CDR3 loop reads CASSLSTGYNSPLHF. CDR3 nucleotide sequence: TGTGCCAGCAGTTTATCCACAGGGTATAATTCACCCCTCCACTTT.

This clonotype was seen at least ten times. The chain uses TRBV19 and TRBJ2-1, with TRBD2 matching over 8 bases. CDR3 length equals 17 residues. Trimming at V came to 6 bases and at J to 4 bases, leaving 14 bases not matched to a gene. Germline V CDR1 and CDR2: LNHDA, SQIVND (reference sequence). In DNA form, the CDR3 reads TGTGCCAGTAGAACGGGTGGCGGGAGGAGAATTTACAATGAGCAGTTCTTC. It encodes CASRTGGGRRIYNEQFF.

This clonotype was counted between two and nine times. The J gene is TRBJ2-2, the V gene TRBV3-1; possible D gene TRBD1, 5 bases. The CDR3 runs 16 residues. CDR1 is LGHDT, CDR2 YNNKEL, per germline (reference sequence). Trimming left V 1 base short and J 0 bases short, with 9 bases between. DNA for the CDR3: TGTGCCAGCAGCCAAGGGACGACAGCGAACACCGGGGAGCTGTTTTTT. Translation gives CASSQGTTANTGELFF.

This clonotype was seen at least ten times. The chain links TRBV28 to TRBJ2-1; the D gene is possibly TRBD2 (6 bases). V was shortened by 6 bases and J by 0 bases, with 15 bases between the two germline ends. The V gene's germline CDR1 is MDHEN and CDR2 SYDVKM. The CDR3 is made up of 16 amino acids. The CDR3 DNA follows: TGTGCCAGCAGCTATAGCGGAGCGCCCTCCTACAATGAGCAGTTCTTC. It encodes CASSYSGAPSYNEQFF.

This clonotype occurred many times. The chain combines TRBV28 with TRBJ2-3, with 11 bases identical to TRBD2. The length of the CDR3 is 15 residues. CDR1 MDHEN and CDR2 SYDVKM come from the germline V gene. The V and J ends lost 4 bases and 4 bases, in that order; junction bases with no gene match: 4. Here the CDR3 reads CASSSLAGGADTQYF. The CDR3 bases are TGTGCCAGCAGTTCCTTAGCGGGGGGGGCAGATACGCAGTATTTT.

Remarks on this clonotype: This clone may be a read error of a much larger clone one base away. This chain uses TRBV11-3 with TRBJ2-1; 12 bases align to TRBD2. V gave up 6 bases and J gave up 9 bases; unmatched junction bases: 15. CDR3 length: 17 amino acids. Germline lookup yields CDR1 SGHNT and CDR2 YENEEA. In DNA, the CDR3 is TGTGCCAGCAGTTATACCCTAGCGGGAGGGCCGTTCGGTGAGCAGTTCTTC. Its translation: CASSYTLAGGPFGEQFF.

The rearrangement joins TRBV24-1 to TRBJ2-1; D remains unclear. V lost 9 bases and J 4 bases, leaving 12 bases between the germline ends. The germline CDR1 and CDR2 sequences are KGHDR and SFDVKD. This CDR3 comprises 13 residues. DNA for the CDR3: TGTGCCACCTCAGGAGACCCTTACAATGAGCAGTTCTTC. It specifies CATSGDPYNEQFF.

This clonotype showed up many times. This chain connects TRBV7-9 to TRBJ2-1; the D is unclear. CDR1 and CDR2 (germline): SEHNR, FQNEAQ (reference sequence). CDR3 size: 9 residues. V lost 7 bases and J 13 bases, leaving 8 bases between the germline ends. In DNA form, the CDR3 reads TGTGCCAGCACCCCAAAACAGTTCTTC. Amino acids: CASTPKQFF.

There are a few counts of this clonotype. The CDR3 DNA follows: TGTGCCACCAGCAGGGACAGGGGTGACACCGGGGAGCTGTTTTTT. This gives the protein CATSRDRGDTGELFF. V is TRBV15 and J is TRBJ2-2; 9 bases fit TRBD1. Losses at the gene ends were 3 bases for V and 3 bases for J; bases not matched to a gene: 2. The CDR3 sequence is 15 residues long. CDR1 and CDR2 from the germline V gene are LNHNV and YYDKDF (reference sequence).

Ten or more counts support this clonotype. This chain connects TRBV27 to TRBJ1-1; possible D gene TRBD1, 5 bases. V was clipped by 0 bases and J by 3 bases, with 8 bases between them. The CDR3 runs to 14 residues. CDR1 is MNHEY and CDR2 is SMNVEV in the germline V gene (reference sequence). Here the CDR3 reads CASSLSVGDTEAFF. The CDR3 DNA reads TGTGCCAGCAGTTTATCGGTGGGGGACACTGAAGCTTTCTTT.

This clonotype was recorded many times. The chain couples TRBV28 to TRBJ2-7; TRBD1 might be the D (5 bases). The CDR3 consists of 13 residues. Looked up from germline, CDR1 is MDHEN and CDR2 is SYDVKM. Trimming removed 4 bases from V and 2 bases from J, with 9 bases in between. In DNA, the CDR3 is TGTGCCAGCAGTTGGGGCAGGGCCTACGAGCAGTACTTC. Amino acids: CASSWGRAYEQYF.

The sample holds many counts of this clonotype. The rearrangement links TRBV7-8 to TRBJ2-5; 8 positions agree with TRBD2. CDR3 length: 15 amino acids. Trimming took 8 bases from V and 5 from J; bases not matched to a gene: 13. CDR1 SGHVS and CDR2 FQNEAQ come from the germline V gene. The CDR3 region is CASGRPSGSQETQYF. The CDR3 bases are TGTGCCAGCGGCCGCCCGAGCGGGAGTCAGGAGACCCAGTACTTC.

The chain uses TRBV7-9 and TRBJ1-6; 7 positions agree with TRBD1. CDR3 length: 13 amino acids. Per germline, CDR1 SEHNR and CDR2 FQNEAQ (reference sequence). V was pared by 10 bases and J by 8 bases, with 8 bases of the junction left unmatched. This chain's CDR3 is CAITDRADSPLHF. CDR3 DNA sequence: TGTGCCATCACCGACAGGGCTGATTCACCCCTCCACTTT.

The table lists this clonotype with many counts. The chain carries TRBV27 and TRBJ1-5; 9 nucleotides align to TRBD1. CDR3 size: 14 residues. Germline CDR1 MNHEY, CDR2 SMNVEV (reference sequence). V was pared by 4 bases and J by 6 bases, with 4 bases of the junction left unmatched. CDR3 sequence: CASSSGQGSQPQHF. CDR3 coding DNA: TGTGCCAGCAGTTCCGGACAGGGGAGTCAGCCCCAGCATTTT.

This rearrangement joins TRBV6-4 to TRBJ2-1, with TRBD2 identical over 9 bases. The trim removed 4 bases at V and 8 bases at J, leaving 9 bases unmatched. The CDR3 loop spans 15 amino acids. Germline CDR1 is MRHNA and CDR2 is SNTAGT. CDR3 nucleotides: TGTGCCAGCAGTGTTCTGGGCGGGAGGGTGGATGAGCAGTTCTTC. This translates into CASSVLGGRVDEQFF.

This clonotype was recorded many times. The chain carries TRBV15 and TRBJ2-2; D remains unclear. Per the germline V gene, CDR1 is LNHNV and CDR2 is YYDKDF (reference sequence). This CDR3 comprises 16 residues. Trimming removed 1 base from V and 3 bases from J, with 12 bases in between. The CDR3 DNA reads as TGTGCCACCAGCAGAGGAGAACGTTCAGACACCGGGGAGCTGTTTTTT. Protein: CATSRGERSDTGELFF.

The chain employs TRBV6-2 or TRBV6-3 and TRBJ2-3, with TRBD2 matching 7 bases. Germline lookup yields CDR1 MNHEY and CDR2 SVGEGT. J was trimmed by 4 bases and V by 4 bases; bases with no gene match: 2. The CDR3 spans 13 residues. The CDR3 is CASSWGGADTQYF. The CDR3 nucleotides read TGTGCCAGCAGTTGGGGAGGGGCAGATACGCAGTATTTT.

The sample holds a few counts of this clonotype. The likely explanation is a read error, given a far larger clone one base away. The J gene is TRBJ2-1, the V gene TRBV28; TRBD1 might be the D (6 bases). V lost 7 bases to trimming and J lost 10 bases, with 17 bases between them. The V gene's germline CDR1 is MDHEN and CDR2 SYDVKM. The CDR3 contains 13 residues. CDR3 nucleotide sequence: TGTGCCAGCAAAAGGACAGCCACCTACGAGCAGTTCTTC. Translated, it gives CASKRTATYEQFF.

Many counts were recorded for this clonotype. The rearrangement joins TRBV12-3 or TRBV12-4 to TRBJ2-1; 7 positions match TRBD2. The trim removed 4 bases at V and 4 bases at J, leaving 16 bases unmatched. The CDR3 has 18 residues. CDR3: CASSSPVIWRERYNEQFF. The CDR3 nucleotides are TGTGCCAGCAGTTCCCCTGTAATCTGGCGGGAGAGGTACAATGAGCAGTTCTTC.

CDR3 amino acids: CASRRDCISGANVLTF. CDR3 sequence (DNA): TGTGCCAGCAGACGGGACTGTATCTCTGGGGCCAACGTCCTGACTTTC. The V gene is TRBV3-2, the J gene TRBJ2-6; the D segment call TRBD2 is taken from the table without a DNA check. TRBV3-2 is recorded as a pseudogene. The CDR3 loop spans 16 amino acids.

This clonotype was found many times. The genes are TRBV12-3 or TRBV12-4 and TRBJ2-1; 7 bases are shared with TRBD2. The length of the CDR3 is 16 residues. V lost 1 base, J lost 4 bases, and 7 bases stayed unmatched. The DNA for the CDR3 is TGTGCCAGCAGTTTAGAGGCTAGCGGCGCTTACAATGAGCAGTTCTTC. It codes for CASSLEASGAYNEQFF.

The chain carries TRBV18 and TRBJ2-6; D is undetermined. The CDR3 extends over 16 amino acids. Germline V gene data show CDR1 as KGHSH and CDR2 as LQKENI. Trimming left V 0 bases short and J 1 base short, with 7 bases between. This chain's CDR3 is CASSPPRASGANVLTF. The DNA of the CDR3 is TGTGCCAGCTCACCACCTCGAGCGTCTGGGGCCAACGTCCTGACTTTC. The full variable domain, completed using reference TRBV18 and TRBJ2-6, is NAGVMQNPRHLVRRRGQEARLRCSPMKGHSHVYWYRQLPEEGLKFMVYLQKENIIDESGMPKERFSAEFPKEGPSILRIQQVVRGDSAAYFCASSPPRASGANVLTFGAGSRLTVL.

This clonotype was seen a few times. The rearrangement links TRBV13 to TRBJ2-3, with D possibly matching TRBD2 (6 bases). The CDR3 totals 16 residues. The germline CDR1 and CDR2 sequences are PRHDT and FYEKMQ (reference sequence). Trimming took off 1 base at V and 0 bases at J, with 11 bases between the two ends. The CDR3 nucleotides are TGTGCCAGCAGCTTAGAGGAGGGTAAAAGCACAGATACGCAGTATTTT. Translated, it gives CASSLEEGKSTDTQYF.

This clonotype was detected a few times. The chain carries TRBV4-1 and TRBJ2-1; 8 bases are shared with TRBD2. The germline V gene has CDR1 MGHRA and CDR2 YSYEKL. V dropped 0 bases and J dropped 3; count of bases not matched to a gene: 13. The CDR3 loop spans 19 amino acids. CDR3 sequence: CASSQDRREVPLFYNEQFF. The CDR3 nucleotides read TGCGCCAGCAGCCAAGACCGGCGGGAGGTTCCGCTATTCTACAATGAGCAGTTCTTC.

There are many counts of this clonotype. This rearrangement joins TRBV11-2 to TRBJ2-3; 9 positions match TRBD1. With 4 bases clipped from V and 4 bases from J, the junction kept 6 bases outside the gene matches. Germline CDR1 SGHAT, CDR2 FQNNGV. The CDR3 is 15 amino acids. The CDR3: CASSSVTGGADTQYF. In nucleotides, the CDR3 is TGTGCCAGCAGCTCCGTGACAGGGGGAGCAGATACGCAGTATTTT.

This clonotype has a count of ten or more. The V and J genes are TRBV12-5 and TRBJ1-5; D is unresolved. The CDR3 is made up of 18 amino acids. Trimming left V 2 bases short and J 0 bases short, with 17 bases between. Germline loops: CDR1 LGHNT, CDR2 FRNRAP. The CDR3 spells CASGLSFGVWGSNQPQHF. CDR3 nucleotide sequence: TGTGCTAGTGGTTTGAGTTTTGGAGTGTGGGGTAGCAATCAGCCCCAGCATTTT.